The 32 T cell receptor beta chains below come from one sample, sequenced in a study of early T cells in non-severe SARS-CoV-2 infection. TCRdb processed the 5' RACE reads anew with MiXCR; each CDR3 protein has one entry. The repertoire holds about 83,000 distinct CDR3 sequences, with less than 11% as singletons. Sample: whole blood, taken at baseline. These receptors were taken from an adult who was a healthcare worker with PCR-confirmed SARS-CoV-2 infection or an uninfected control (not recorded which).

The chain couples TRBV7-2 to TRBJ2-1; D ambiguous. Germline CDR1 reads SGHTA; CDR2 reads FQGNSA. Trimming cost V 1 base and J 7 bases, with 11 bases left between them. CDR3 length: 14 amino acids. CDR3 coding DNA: TGTGCCAGCAGCTTAGGGAGACTGTGGAATGAGCAGTTCTTC. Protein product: CASSLGRLWNEQFF.

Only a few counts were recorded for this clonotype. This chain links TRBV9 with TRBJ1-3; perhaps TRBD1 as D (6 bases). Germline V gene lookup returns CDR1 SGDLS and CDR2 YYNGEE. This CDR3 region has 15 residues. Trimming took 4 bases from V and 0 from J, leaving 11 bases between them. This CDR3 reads CASSSGQSSGNTIYF. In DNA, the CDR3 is TGTGCCAGCAGCTCCGGACAGTCCTCTGGAAACACCATATATTTT.

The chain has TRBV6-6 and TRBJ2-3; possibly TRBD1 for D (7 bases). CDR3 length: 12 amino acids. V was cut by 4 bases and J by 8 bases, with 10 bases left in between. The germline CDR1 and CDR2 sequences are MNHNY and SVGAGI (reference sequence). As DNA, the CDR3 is TGTGCCAGCAGTTCTCAGGGGGGTACGCAGTATTTT. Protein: CASSSQGGTQYF.

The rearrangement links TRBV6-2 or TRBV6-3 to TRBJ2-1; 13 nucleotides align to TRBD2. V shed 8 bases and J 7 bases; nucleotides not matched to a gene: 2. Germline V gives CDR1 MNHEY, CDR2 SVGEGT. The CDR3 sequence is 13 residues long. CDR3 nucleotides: TGTGCCAGCCGGACTAGCGGGAGAAATGAGCAGTTCTTC. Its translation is CASRTSGRNEQFF.

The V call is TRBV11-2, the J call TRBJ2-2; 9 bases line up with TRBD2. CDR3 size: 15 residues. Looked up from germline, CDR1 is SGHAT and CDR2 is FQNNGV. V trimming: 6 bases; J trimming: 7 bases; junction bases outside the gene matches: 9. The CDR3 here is CASRYIAGVVGELFF. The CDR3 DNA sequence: TGTGCCAGCAGATACATAGCGGGAGTGGTCGGGGAGCTGTTTTTT.

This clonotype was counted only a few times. The CDR3 region is CASSSGVSDIQYF. CDR3 DNA sequence: TGTGCCAGCAGCTCGGGAGTCAGTGACATTCAGTACTTC. This chain links TRBV7-9 with TRBJ2-4; perhaps TRBD2 as D (6 bases). This CDR3 has 13 residues. Germline-derived CDR1 and CDR2 are SEHNR and FQNEAQ (reference sequence). The V and J ends lost 4 bases and 8 bases respectively, with 12 bases between them. The whole variable domain, remainder taken from reference TRBV7-9 and TRBJ2-4, is DTGVSQNPRHKITKRGQNVTFRCDPISEHNRLYWYRQTLGQGPEFLTYFQNEAQLEKSRLLSDRFSAERPKGSFSTLEIQRTEQGDSAMYLCASSSGVSDIQYFGAGTRLSVL.

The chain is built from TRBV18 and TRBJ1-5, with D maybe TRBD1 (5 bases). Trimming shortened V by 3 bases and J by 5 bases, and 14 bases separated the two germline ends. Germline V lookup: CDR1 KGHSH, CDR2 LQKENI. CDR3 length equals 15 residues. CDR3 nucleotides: TGTGCCAGCTCACCCAGAGGGACTGCTGATCAGCCCCAGCATTTT. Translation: CASSPRGTADQPQHF. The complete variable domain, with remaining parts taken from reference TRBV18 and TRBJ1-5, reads NAGVMQNPRHLVRRRGQEARLRCSPMKGHSHVYWYRQLPEEGLKFMVYLQKENIIDESGMPKERFSAEFPKEGPSILRIQQVVRGDSAAYFCASSPRGTADQPQHFGDGTRLSIL.

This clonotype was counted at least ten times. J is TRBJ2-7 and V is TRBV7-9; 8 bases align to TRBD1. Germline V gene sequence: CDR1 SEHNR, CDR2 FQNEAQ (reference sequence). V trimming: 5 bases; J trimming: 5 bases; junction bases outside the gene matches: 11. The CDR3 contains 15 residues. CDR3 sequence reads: CASSLAYGQGNEQYF. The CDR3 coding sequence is TGTGCCAGCAGCCTTGCCTATGGACAGGGAAACGAGCAGTACTTC.

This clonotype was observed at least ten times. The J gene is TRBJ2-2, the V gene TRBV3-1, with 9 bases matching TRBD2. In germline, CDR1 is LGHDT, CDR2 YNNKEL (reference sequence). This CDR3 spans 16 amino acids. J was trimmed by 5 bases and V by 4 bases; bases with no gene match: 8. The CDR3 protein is CASSPPASGITGELFF. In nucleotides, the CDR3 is TGTGCCAGCAGCCCGCCGGCTAGCGGGATTACCGGGGAGCTGTTTTTT.

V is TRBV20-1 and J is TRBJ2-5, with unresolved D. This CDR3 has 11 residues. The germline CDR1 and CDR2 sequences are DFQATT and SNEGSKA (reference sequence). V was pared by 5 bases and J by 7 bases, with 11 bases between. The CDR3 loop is CSAPPYGTQYF. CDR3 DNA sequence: TGCAGTGCTCCTCCCTATGGGACCCAGTACTTC.

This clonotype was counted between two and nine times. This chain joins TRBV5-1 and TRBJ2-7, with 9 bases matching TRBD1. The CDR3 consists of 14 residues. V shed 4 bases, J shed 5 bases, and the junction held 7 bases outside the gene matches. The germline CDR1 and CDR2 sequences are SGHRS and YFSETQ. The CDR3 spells CASSPGTGRDEQYF. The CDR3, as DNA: TGCGCCAGCAGCCCCGGGACAGGGAGGGACGAGCAGTACTTC.

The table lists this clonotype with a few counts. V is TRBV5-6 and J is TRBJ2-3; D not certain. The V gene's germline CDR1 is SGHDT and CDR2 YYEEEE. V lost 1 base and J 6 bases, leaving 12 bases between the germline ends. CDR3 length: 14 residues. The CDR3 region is CASSLKVFDDTQYF. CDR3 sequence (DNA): TGTGCCAGCAGCTTGAAGGTATTCGACGATACGCAGTATTTT.

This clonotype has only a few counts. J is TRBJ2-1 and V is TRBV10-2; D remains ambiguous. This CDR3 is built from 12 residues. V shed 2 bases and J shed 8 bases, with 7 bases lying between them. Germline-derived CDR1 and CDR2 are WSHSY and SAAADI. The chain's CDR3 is CASSERMDEQFF. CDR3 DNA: TGCGCCAGCAGTGAGAGGATGGATGAGCAGTTCTTC.

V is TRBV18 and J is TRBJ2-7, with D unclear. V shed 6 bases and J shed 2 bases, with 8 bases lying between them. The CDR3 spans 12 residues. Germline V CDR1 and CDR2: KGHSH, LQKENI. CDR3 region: CASSIGAYEQYF. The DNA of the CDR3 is TGTGCCAGCTCCATAGGTGCCTACGAGCAGTACTTC.

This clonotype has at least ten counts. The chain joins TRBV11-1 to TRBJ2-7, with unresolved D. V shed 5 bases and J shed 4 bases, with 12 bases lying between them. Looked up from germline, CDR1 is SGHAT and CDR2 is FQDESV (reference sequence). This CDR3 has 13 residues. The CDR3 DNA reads TGTGCCAGCAGCCCCCACGTATCATACGAGCAGTACTTC. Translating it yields CASSPHVSYEQYF.

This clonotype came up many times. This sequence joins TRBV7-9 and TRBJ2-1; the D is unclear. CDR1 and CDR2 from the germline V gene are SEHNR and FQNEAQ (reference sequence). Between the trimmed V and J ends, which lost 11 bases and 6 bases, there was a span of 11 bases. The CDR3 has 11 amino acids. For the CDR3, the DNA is TGTGCCTCCCGGCCTGGCAATGAGCAGTTCTTC. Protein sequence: CASRPGNEQFF.

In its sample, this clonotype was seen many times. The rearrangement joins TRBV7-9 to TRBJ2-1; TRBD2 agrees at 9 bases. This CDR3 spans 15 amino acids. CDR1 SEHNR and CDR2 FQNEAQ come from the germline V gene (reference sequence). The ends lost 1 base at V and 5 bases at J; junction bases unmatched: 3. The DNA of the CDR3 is TGTGCCAGCAGCTTAGGCCTAGCGGGGAACAATGAGCAGTTCTTC. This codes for CASSLGLAGNNEQFF.

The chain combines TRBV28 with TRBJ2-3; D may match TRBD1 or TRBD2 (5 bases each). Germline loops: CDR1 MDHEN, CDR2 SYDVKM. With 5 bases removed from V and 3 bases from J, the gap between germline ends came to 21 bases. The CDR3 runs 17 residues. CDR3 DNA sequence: TGTGCCAGCAGTCCCCTATCCGGGGCCCAAGCAACAGATACGCAGTATTTT. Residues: CASSPLSGAQATDTQYF.

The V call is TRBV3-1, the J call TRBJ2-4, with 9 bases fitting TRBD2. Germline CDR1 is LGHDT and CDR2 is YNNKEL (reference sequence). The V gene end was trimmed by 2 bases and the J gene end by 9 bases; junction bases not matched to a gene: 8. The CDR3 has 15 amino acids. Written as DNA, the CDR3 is TGTGCCAGCAGCCAACGTCCAGCGGGAGGTTTCATTCAGTACTTC. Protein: CASSQRPAGGFIQYF.

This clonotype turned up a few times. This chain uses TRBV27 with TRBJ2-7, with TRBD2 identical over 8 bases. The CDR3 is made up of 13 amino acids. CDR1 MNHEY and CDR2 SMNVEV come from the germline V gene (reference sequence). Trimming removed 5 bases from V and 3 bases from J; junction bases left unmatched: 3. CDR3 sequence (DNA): TGTGCCAGCAGTACGACTAGCGTCTACGAGCAGTACTTC. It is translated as CASSTTSVYEQYF.

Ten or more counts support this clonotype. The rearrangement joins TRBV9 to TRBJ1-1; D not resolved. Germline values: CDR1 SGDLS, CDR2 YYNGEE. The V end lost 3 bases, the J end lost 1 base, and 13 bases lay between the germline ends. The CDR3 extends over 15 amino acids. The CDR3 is CASSAAQQRNTEAFF. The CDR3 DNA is TGTGCCAGCAGCGCCGCCCAACAGAGGAACACTGAAGCTTTCTTT.

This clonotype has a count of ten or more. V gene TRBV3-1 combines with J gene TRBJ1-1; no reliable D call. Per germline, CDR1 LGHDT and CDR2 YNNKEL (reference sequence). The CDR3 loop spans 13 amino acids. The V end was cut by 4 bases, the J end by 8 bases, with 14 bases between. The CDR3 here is CASSPTRRGEAFF. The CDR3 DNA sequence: TGTGCCAGCAGCCCCACAAGGCGAGGAGAAGCTTTCTTT.

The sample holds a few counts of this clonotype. The CDR3 DNA is TGTGCCAGCAGCTCCAGGGGGAGGTTGGATACCCAGTACTTC. It encodes CASSSRGRLDTQYF. The rearrangement uses TRBV11-3 and TRBJ2-5, with D possibly TRBD1 on 7 matching bases. CDR1 is SGHNT and CDR2 is YENEEA in the germline V gene. Trimming left V 4 bases short and J 8 bases short, with 17 bases between. This CDR3 spans 14 amino acids.

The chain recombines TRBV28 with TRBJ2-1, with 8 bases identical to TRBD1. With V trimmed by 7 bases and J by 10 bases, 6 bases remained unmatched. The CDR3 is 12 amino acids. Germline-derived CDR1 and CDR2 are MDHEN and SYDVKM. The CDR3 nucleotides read TGTGCCAGCACACAAAGGGACAGGGAGCAGTTCTTC. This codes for CASTQRDREQFF.

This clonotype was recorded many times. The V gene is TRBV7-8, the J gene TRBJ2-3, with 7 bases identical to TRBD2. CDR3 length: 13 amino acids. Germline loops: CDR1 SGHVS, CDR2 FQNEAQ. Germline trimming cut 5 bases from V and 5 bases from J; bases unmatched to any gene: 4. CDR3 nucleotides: TGTGCCAGCAGCGGGAGGGAGGGAGATACGCAGTATTTT. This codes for CASSGREGDTQYF.

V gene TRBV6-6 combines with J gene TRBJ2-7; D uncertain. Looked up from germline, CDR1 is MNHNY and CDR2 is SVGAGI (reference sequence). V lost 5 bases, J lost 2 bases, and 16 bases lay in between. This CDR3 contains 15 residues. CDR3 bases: TGTGCCAGCAGTACCCTTTTGGGTCGGACCTACGAGCAGTACTTC. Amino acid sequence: CASSTLLGRTYEQYF.

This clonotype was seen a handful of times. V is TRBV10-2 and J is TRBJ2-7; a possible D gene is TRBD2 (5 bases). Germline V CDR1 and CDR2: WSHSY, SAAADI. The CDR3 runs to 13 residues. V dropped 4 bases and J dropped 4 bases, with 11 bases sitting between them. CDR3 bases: TGCGCCAGCAGTGTTAGTTCGGGATACGAGCAGTACTTC. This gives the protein CASSVSSGYEQYF.

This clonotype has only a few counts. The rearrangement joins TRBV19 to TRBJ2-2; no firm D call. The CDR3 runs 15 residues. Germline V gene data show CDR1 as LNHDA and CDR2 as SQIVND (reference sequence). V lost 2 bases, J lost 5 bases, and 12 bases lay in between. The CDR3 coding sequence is TGTGCCAGTAGTATAAGACTGGATGGGACCGGGGAGCTGTTTTTT. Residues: CASSIRLDGTGELFF.

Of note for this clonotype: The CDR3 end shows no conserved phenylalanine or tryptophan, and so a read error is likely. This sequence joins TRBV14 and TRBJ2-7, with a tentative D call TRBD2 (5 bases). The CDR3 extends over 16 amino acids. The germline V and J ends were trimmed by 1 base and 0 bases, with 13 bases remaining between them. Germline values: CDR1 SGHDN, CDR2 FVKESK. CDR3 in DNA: TGTGCCAGCAGCCAAGTGACGGGAATCAGCTCCTACGAGCAGTACTCC. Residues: CASSQVTGISSYEQYS.

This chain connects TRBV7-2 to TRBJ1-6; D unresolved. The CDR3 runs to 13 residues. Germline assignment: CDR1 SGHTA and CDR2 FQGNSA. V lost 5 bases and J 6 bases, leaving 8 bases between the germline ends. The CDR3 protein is CASSPRGNSPLHF. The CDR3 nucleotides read TGTGCCAGCAGCCCCCGCGGTAATTCACCCCTCCACTTT.

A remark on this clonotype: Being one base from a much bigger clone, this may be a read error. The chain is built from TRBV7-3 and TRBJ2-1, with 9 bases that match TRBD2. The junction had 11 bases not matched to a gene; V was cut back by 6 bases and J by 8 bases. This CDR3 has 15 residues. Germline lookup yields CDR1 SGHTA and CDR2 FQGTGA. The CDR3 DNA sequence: TGTGCCAGCAGATTGGACTCTAGCGGGATAGATGAGCAGTTCTTC. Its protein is CASRLDSSGIDEQFF.

This chain's CDR3 is CASSFRARRNTGELFF. CDR3 nucleotide sequence: TGTGCCAGCAGTTTCAGGGCCAGGCGGAACACCGGGGAGCTGTTTTTT. V and J are TRBV28 and TRBJ2-2; D possibly corresponds to TRBD1 (5 bases). This CDR3 comprises 16 residues. From germline, CDR1 is MDHEN and CDR2 SYDVKM. The V and J ends lost 3 bases and 1 base respectively, with 12 bases between them.